Below, 30 T cell receptor beta chains from the same sample are listed, as sequenced in a study of T-cell reconstitution after alpha-beta-depleted transplantation in children. Unique molecular identifiers were incorporated during preparation of the TCRbeta library. TCRdb called the PCR reads again in MiXCR, with one record for every CDR3 protein. The table lists more than 550,000 distinct CDR3 sequences, roughly a tenth of them singletons. This material consisted of PBMCs from the stem cell graft donor, taken from the stem cell graft. The receptors were sampled from a human donor who donated a stem cell graft to a child with acute myeloid leukemia.

The chain combines TRBV20-1 with TRBJ1-2; D gene uncertain. V shed 5 bases and J shed 5 bases, with 18 bases lying between them. The CDR3 is 14 amino acids. Germline V lookup: CDR1 DFQATT, CDR2 SNEGSKA (reference sequence). This CDR3 is CSALKELVDYGYTF. In DNA form, the CDR3 reads TGCAGTGCTCTAAAGGAGTTGGTGGATTATGGCTACACCTTC.

CDR3 residues: CASSQDSPEVAAGGSYEQYF. The CDR3 nucleotides read TGTGCCAGCAGCCAAGATTCCCCCGAGGTGGCAGCGGGAGGTAGCTACGAGCAGTACTTC. The genes are TRBV4-2 and TRBJ2-7, with 9 bases that match TRBD2. V lost 0 bases and J lost 3; bases outside the gene matches: 18. Germline V CDR1 and CDR2: LGHNA, YNFKEQ. This CDR3 is built from 20 residues.

The V gene is TRBV18, the J gene TRBJ1-5; 7 bases align to TRBD1. J gave up 1 base and V 8 bases, and 5 bases lay outside the gene matches. Germline CDR1 and CDR2: KGHSH and LQKENI. The CDR3 spans 14 residues. DNA of the CDR3: TGTGCCAGCAGACAGGGAGAAAGCAATCAGCCCCAGCATTTT. Translated, it gives CASRQGESNQPQHF.

This clonotype was detected many times. The J gene is TRBJ2-7, the V gene TRBV30; 12 bases match TRBD2. V lost 8 bases to trimming and J lost 7 bases; unmatched junction nucleotides: 15. Germline assignment: CDR1 GTSNPN and CDR2 SVGIG (reference sequence). The length of the CDR3 is 15 residues. CDR3 loop: CALRTSGMKGEEQYF. CDR3 in DNA: TGTGCCCTTCGGACTAGCGGGATGAAAGGTGAAGAGCAGTACTTC.

Remarks on this clonotype: Just one base apart from a much larger clone, this may be a read error. The chain combines TRBV6-2 or TRBV6-3 with TRBJ2-7; D not resolved. The V end lost 10 bases, the J end lost 10 bases, and 17 bases lay between the germline ends. CDR1 is MNHEY, CDR2 SVGEGT, per germline. The CDR3 sequence is 11 residues long. The CDR3 protein is CANSSDLPQYF. The DNA of the CDR3 is TGTGCCAACAGCTCCGACCTCCCACAGTACTTC.

This clonotype was detected ten times or more. The rearrangement links TRBV29-1 to TRBJ1-1, with 8 nucleotides matching TRBD1. The CDR3 is 12 amino acids. The V gene's germline CDR1 is SQVTM and CDR2 ANQGSEA. The V and J ends lost 7 bases and 4 bases, in that order; junction bases with no gene match: 5. Here the CDR3 DNA reads TGCAGCGCCTTAACAGGGGGCACTGAAGCTTTCTTT. Its translation: CSALTGGTEAFF. The full variable domain, its missing parts supplied by reference TRBV29-1 and TRBJ1-1, is SAVISQKPSRDICQRGTSLTIQCQVDSQVTMMFWYRQQPGQSLTLIATANQGSEATYESGFVIDKFPISRPNLTFSTLTVSNMSPEDSSIYLCSALTGGTEAFFGQGTRLTVV.

There are many counts of this clonotype. The rearrangement uses TRBV20-1 and TRBJ1-1; D is undetermined. Germline V gene sequence: CDR1 DFQATT, CDR2 SNEGSKA (reference sequence). Trimming took 6 bases from V and 5 from J, leaving 10 bases between them. The CDR3 contains 11 residues. This CDR3 reads CSAHLITEAFF. The DNA for the CDR3 is TGCAGTGCCCATTTAATTACTGAAGCTTTCTTT.

This clonotype was seen only a few times. The chain recombines TRBV29-1 with TRBJ1-1; D ambiguous. CDR3 length: 12 residues. Trimming cost V 3 bases and J 2 bases, with 7 bases left between them. Germline CDR1 reads SQVTM; CDR2 reads ANQGSEA. The CDR3 DNA is TGCAGCGTTGACGCAGTAAACACTGAAGCTTTCTTT. It codes for CSVDAVNTEAFF.

This clonotype was observed many times. The gene calls are TRBV4-3 and TRBJ1-6, with D hard to call. The CDR3 runs 17 residues. The V gene lost 3 bases and the J gene lost 0 bases, with 12 bases spanning the gap. Germline V gene sequence: CDR1 LGHNA, CDR2 YSLEER. In DNA, the CDR3 is TGCGCCAGCAGCCAGGACTGGGCGAGCTCCTATAATTCACCCCTCCACTTT. It encodes CASSQDWASSYNSPLHF.

The chain joins TRBV24-1 to TRBJ2-7, with 9 bases aligning to TRBD2. The CDR3 spans 16 residues. J gave up 5 bases and V 6 bases, and 13 bases lay outside the gene matches. The germline V gene encodes CDR1 KGHDR and CDR2 SFDVKD. CDR3 sequence: CATSSPPSAGGNEQYF. CDR3 sequence (DNA): TGTGCCACCAGTTCGCCCCCTTCTGCGGGAGGGAACGAGCAGTACTTC.

In this sample, this clonotype turned up a few times. This chain uses TRBV24-1 with TRBJ2-2; D is perhaps TRBD1 (6 bases). Trimming cost V 7 bases and J 3 bases, with 14 bases left between them. The CDR3 loop spans 15 amino acids. From germline, CDR1 is KGHDR and CDR2 SFDVKD. The CDR3 sequence is CATREQGVDTGELFF. In DNA form, the CDR3 reads TGTGCCACCAGGGAACAGGGAGTAGACACCGGGGAGCTGTTTTTT.

As for this clonotype: This may arise from a read error, as a much more abundant clone is one base away. The chain recombines TRBV20-1 with TRBJ1-4, with a tentative D call TRBD1 (5 bases). CDR1 is DFQATT and CDR2 is SNEGSKA in the germline V gene (reference sequence). Trimming stripped 4 bases from V and 0 bases from J, with 9 bases between. The CDR3 totals 14 residues. This chain's CDR3 is CSATRQPTNEKLFF. The CDR3 DNA reads as TGCAGTGCTACCAGACAGCCAACTAATGAAAAACTGTTTTTT.

The chain combines TRBV5-1 with TRBJ1-2; D unclear. Germline loops: CDR1 SGHRS, CDR2 YFSETQ. CDR3 length: 12 residues. V lost 0 bases and J 13 bases, leaving 13 bases between the germline ends. CDR3 nucleotide sequence: TGCGCCAGCAGCTTGGAAGGATGGGGTCCCACCTTC. Translating gives CASSLEGWGPTF.

This clonotype was detected ten times or more. This sequence joins TRBV5-1 and TRBJ2-3, with D hard to call. This CDR3 is built from 16 residues. V lost 1 base and J lost 3, with 15 bases in between. Germline CDR1 is SGHRS and CDR2 is YFSETQ. As DNA, the CDR3 is TGCGCCAGCAGCTTGCGGGCTTCACCCGGGACAGATACGCAGTATTTT. It codes for CASSLRASPGTDTQYF. The full variable domain, in which reference TRBV5-1 and TRBJ2-3 provide the parts outside the CDR3, is KAGVTQTPRYLIKTRGQQVTLSCSPISGHRSVSWYQQTPGQGLQFLFEYFSETQRNKGNFPGRFSGRQFSNSRSEMNVSTLELGDSALYLCASSLRASPGTDTQYFGPGTRLTVL.

This clonotype has a handful of counts. This sequence joins TRBV20-1 and TRBJ2-1; D ambiguous. Trimming removed 0 bases at V and 10 bases at J, with 16 bases between. The CDR3 loop spans 14 amino acids. Germline V gives CDR1 DFQATT, CDR2 SNEGSKA (reference sequence). The CDR3 reads CSAREATQVREQFF. CDR3 in DNA: TGCAGTGCTAGAGAGGCTACCCAGGTACGGGAGCAGTTCTTC.

This clonotype was seen ten or more times. V gene TRBV5-1 combines with J gene TRBJ2-7; TRBD1 aligns across 8 bases. V lost 3 bases, J lost 5 bases, and 7 bases stayed unmatched. The CDR3 sequence is 14 residues long. Germline CDR1 SGHRS, CDR2 YFSETQ. CDR3 region: CASSSDRAGNEQYF. As DNA, the CDR3 is TGCGCCAGCAGCTCGGACAGGGCGGGGAACGAGCAGTACTTC.

The chain uses TRBV11-2 and TRBJ2-3, with 7 bases identical to TRBD2. V was clipped by 0 bases and J by 4 bases; unmatched bases: 16. The V gene's germline CDR1 is SGHAT and CDR2 FQNNGV. This CDR3 comprises 19 residues. Here the CDR3 reads CASSLEGLWAGGGADTQYF. The DNA of the CDR3 is TGTGCCAGCAGCTTAGAGGGCCTCTGGGCGGGCGGGGGTGCAGATACGCAGTATTTT. Complete variable domain (other parts from reference TRBV11-2 and TRBJ2-3): EAGVAQSPRYKIIEKRQSVAFWCNPISGHATLYWYQQILGQGPKLLIQFQNNGVVDDSQLPKDRFSAERLKGVDSTLKIQPAKLEDSAVYLCASSLEGLWAGGGADTQYFGPGTRLTVL.

This clonotype was picked up a small number of times. This sequence joins TRBV12-3 or TRBV12-4 and TRBJ2-7, with D possibly TRBD1 on 5 matching bases. V gave up 7 bases and J gave up 2 bases, with 9 bases separating them. The CDR3 contains 12 residues. CDR3 region: CASTGQAYEQYF. The CDR3 region has the DNA TGTGCCAGCACAGGGCAGGCCTACGAGCAGTACTTC.

This clonotype has at least ten counts. The CDR3 protein is CSARDPSGSRSSDTQYF. CDR3 in DNA: TGCAGTGCTAGGGACCCCTCCGGGTCGCGCTCTTCAGATACGCAGTATTTT. V usage is TRBV20-1 and J usage is TRBJ2-3; D call uncertain. The CDR3 has 17 amino acids. Trimming removed 3 bases from V and 4 bases from J, with 23 bases in between. Germline CDR1 reads DFQATT; CDR2 reads SNEGSKA (reference sequence).

The chain employs TRBV28 and TRBJ2-5; D unclear. Per germline, CDR1 MDHEN and CDR2 SYDVKM. The CDR3 length is 16 residues. Trimming shortened V by 4 bases and J by 5 bases, and 20 bases separated the two germline ends. The CDR3 loop reads CASSSSARHGLETQYF. Written as DNA, the CDR3 is TGTGCCAGCAGTTCCTCAGCCCGACACGGGCTGGAGACCCAGTACTTC.

This clonotype has a handful of counts. The chain is built from TRBV2 and TRBJ1-5; no definite D call. The V end was cut by 4 bases, the J end by 1 base, with 11 bases between. CDR3 size: 15 residues. Germline-derived CDR1 and CDR2 are SNHLY and FYNNEI. CDR3 DNA: TGTGCCAGCAGTGGAGGCCTTACGAGCAATCAGCCCCAGCATTTT. This encodes CASSGGLTSNQPQHF.

V usage is TRBV14 and J usage is TRBJ2-1; 8 nucleotides agree with TRBD1. The V and J ends lost 3 bases and 5 bases, in that order; junction bases with no gene match: 12. The CDR3 totals 17 residues. CDR1 and CDR2 (germline): SGHDN, FVKESK. The CDR3 DNA follows: TGTGCCAGCAGCCAGGCGTGGGACAGGCGTATCAACAATGAGCAGTTCTTC. The encoded protein is CASSQAWDRRINNEQFF. The full variable domain, completed using reference TRBV14 and TRBJ2-1, is EAGVTQFPSHSVIEKGQTVTLRCDPISGHDNLYWYRRVMGKEIKFLLHFVKESKQDESGMPNNRFLAERTGGTYSTLKVQPAELEDSGVYFCASSQAWDRRINNEQFFGPGTRLTVL.

This clonotype was counted between two and nine times. This chain joins TRBV9 and TRBJ1-3; 8 bases align to TRBD1. The length of the CDR3 is 15 residues. Germline CDR1 is SGDLS and CDR2 is YYNGEE. J lost 4 bases, V lost 4 bases, and 7 bases had no gene match. CDR3 sequence (DNA): TGTGCCAGCAGCCCTCGGACAGGGAGCGGAAACACCATATATTTT. The encoded protein is CASSPRTGSGNTIYF.

This clonotype was observed many times. The chain carries TRBV24-1 and TRBJ2-2, with 11 nucleotides matching TRBD2. Germline V lookup: CDR1 KGHDR, CDR2 SFDVKD. The trim removed 10 bases at V and 1 base at J, leaving 4 bases unmatched. CDR3 size: 15 residues. The DNA for the CDR3 is TGTGCCACGATGACTAGCGGGATGAACACCGGGGAGCTGTTTTTT. As protein: CATMTSGMNTGELFF.

The V and J genes are TRBV20-1 and TRBJ2-3; 13 bases match TRBD2. The V gene end was trimmed by 5 bases and the J gene end by 0 bases; junction bases not matched to a gene: 2. The CDR3 extends over 15 amino acids. Germline V gene lookup returns CDR1 DFQATT and CDR2 SNEGSKA (reference sequence). The CDR3 protein is CSALGLAGSTDTQYF. CDR3 bases: TGCAGTGCTTTGGGACTAGCGGGAAGCACAGATACGCAGTATTTT.

In its sample, this clonotype was seen a few times. V and J are TRBV15 and TRBJ1-5, with 10 bases lining up with TRBD1. The CDR3 runs to 16 residues. CDR1 is LNHNV and CDR2 is YYDKDF in the germline V gene (reference sequence). V lost 1 base and J lost 6; bases outside the gene matches: 6. CDR3 sequence (DNA): TGTGCCACCAGCAGAGGGGACAGGGGAGTGGGTCAGCCCCAGCATTTT. It translates to CATSRGDRGVGQPQHF.

This clonotype has only a few counts. The chain joins TRBV15 to TRBJ2-3; the D gene is possibly TRBD1 (6 bases). The CDR3 is made up of 15 amino acids. V gave up 0 bases and J gave up 10 bases, with 17 bases separating them. Looked up from germline, CDR1 is LNHNV and CDR2 is YYDKDF (reference sequence). CDR3: CATSRDKSKAGAQYF. The CDR3 DNA sequence: TGTGCCACCAGCAGAGATAAATCAAAGGCAGGGGCGCAGTATTTT.

The J gene is TRBJ1-1, the V gene TRBV29-1; D is uncertain. V was shortened by 4 bases and J by 9 bases, with 18 bases between the two germline ends. Germline V gene sequence: CDR1 SQVTM, CDR2 ANQGSEA. The CDR3 is 13 residues long. The CDR3 nucleotides read TGCAGCGTTGCGCTTGAGAGCGCCGCCAAAGCTTTCTTT. Translated: CSVALESAAKAFF. Together with reference TRBV29-1 and TRBJ1-1, the CDR3 gives the full variable domain: SAVISQKPSRDICQRGTSLTIQCQVDSQVTMMFWYRQQPGQSLTLIATANQGSEATYESGFVIDKFPISRPNLTFSTLTVSNMSPEDSSIYLCSVALESAAKAFFGQGTRLTVV.

Details on this clonotype: This likely comes from a read error, as the CDR3 has no conserved phenylalanine or tryptophan at its end. CDR3 protein: CASSFSPPGRGGMNIQYS. The CDR3 DNA sequence: TGTGCCAGCAGCTTTTCTCCCCCCGGTAGGGGGGGGATGAACATTCAGTACTCC. The chain has TRBV7-6 and TRBJ2-4, with D maybe TRBD2 (7 bases). The CDR3 totals 18 residues. Trimming took 3 bases from V and 7 from J, leaving 25 bases between them. Germline V gene lookup returns CDR1 SGHVS and CDR2 FNYEAQ.

This clonotype came up many times. The chain recombines TRBV20-1 with TRBJ2-1; D not resolved. This CDR3 comprises 13 residues. Germline CDR1 is DFQATT and CDR2 is SNEGSKA (reference sequence). The CDR3 DNA follows: TGCAGAGTCTCTGGGATTTCCTACAATGAGCAGTTCTTC. Translated: CRVSGISYNEQFF.